Listed below are T cell receptor beta chains from one sample, sequenced in a study of T cells in Graves' hyperthyroidism and ophthalmopathy. TCRdb analysed the multiplex PCR reads with MiXCR anew, one entry per CDR3 protein. The sample comprises about 690,000 distinct CDR3 sequences, around 15% of which are singletons, and around 15% rests with the top ten. The specimen was blood. These receptors all come from a man in his fifties with Graves' hyperthyroidism. Each CDR3 is given with its conserved first and last residue. The D gene is left open where the match is weak. Some rows mark clone size as missing; the rest say once, few, many or name a class of expanded clone.

D: .
J: TRBJ1-5
V: TRBV30
size: .
CDR3: CAWSISDVNQPQHF
DNA: TGTGCCTGGAGTATCTCCGACGTCAATCAGCCCCAGCATTTT

D: .
J: TRBJ2-7
V: TRBV28
size: many
CDR3: CASRMFYEQYF
DNA: TGTGCCAGCAGAATGTTCTACGAGCAGTACTTC

D: .
J: TRBJ2-3
V: TRBV10-3
size: .
CDR3: CATARDGGPSDTQYF
DNA: TGTGCCACCGCACGGGATGGAGGGCCCTCGGATACGCAGTATTTT

D: .
J: TRBJ2-3
V: TRBV12-5
size: few
CDR3: CASGPATFTQYF
DNA: TGTGCTAGTGGTCCCGCGACTTTTACGCAGTATTTT

D: TRBD1
J: TRBJ1-1
V: TRBV25-1
size: .
CDR3: CASTQGALNTEAFF
DNA: TGTGCCAGCACTCAGGGGGCCCTAAACACTGAAGCTTTCTTT

D: .
J: TRBJ2-3
V: TRBV24-1
size: .
CDR3: CATSAIDPAGTDTQYF
DNA: TGTGCCACCAGTGCCATAGACCCCGCCGGGACAGATACGCAGTATTTT

D: .
J: TRBJ1-2
V: TRBV2
size: many
CDR3: CASSEEHPAVGYGYTF
DNA: TGTGCCAGCAGTGAAGAGCATCCCGCGGTGGGCTATGGCTACACCTTC

D: TRBD1
J: TRBJ1-4
V: TRBV13
size: .
CDR3: CASTRRTGGVEKLFF
DNA: TGTGCCAGCACCCGAAGGACAGGGGGCGTTGAAAAACTGTTTTTT

D: TRBD1
J: TRBJ2-1
V: TRBV5-5
size: few
CDR3: CASSLAGQGWNEQFF
DNA: TGTGCCAGCAGCTTGGCTGGACAGGGTTGGAATGAGCAGTTCTTC

D: .
J: TRBJ2-2
V: TRBV28
size: many
CDR3: CASSPPGAATGELFF
DNA: TGTGCCAGCAGTCCCCCAGGTGCGGCAACCGGGGAGCTGTTTTTT

D: .
J: TRBJ2-7
V: TRBV28
size: few
CDR3: CASLPPGSYEQYF
DNA: TGTGCCAGCCTGCCCCCCGGGAGCTACGAGCAGTACTTC

D: .
J: TRBJ1-4
V: TRBV7-8
size: few
CDR3: CASSSSRNVEKLFF
DNA: TGTGCCAGCAGCTCCTCGAGGAATGTTGAAAAACTGTTTTTT

D: .
J: TRBJ1-2
V: TRBV6-1
size: many
CDR3: CASSDEDDYGYTF
DNA: TGTGCCAGCAGTGATGAAGACGATTATGGCTACACCTTC

D: TRBD2
J: TRBJ2-5
V: TRBV20-1
size: once
CDR3: CSASVTSDHETQYF
DNA: TGCAGTGCTAGTGTGACTAGCGACCACGAGACCCAGTACTTC

D: TRBD1
J: TRBJ2-2
V: TRBV7-9
size: .
CDR3: CASSLAGTGSTGELFF
DNA: TGTGCCAGCAGCTTAGCCGGGACAGGGTCCACCGGGGAGCTGTTTTTT

D: .
J: TRBJ2-1
V: TRBV7-6
size: many
CDR3: CASSSQQGHDGDEQFF
DNA: TGTGCCAGCAGCTCTCAACAGGGACACGACGGGGATGAGCAGTTCTTC

D: .
J: TRBJ2-7
V: TRBV7-2
size: many
CDR3: CASSLGSRAYEQYF
DNA: TGTGCCAGCAGCTTAGGATCCAGGGCCTACGAGCAGTACTTC

D: TRBD1
J: TRBJ2-7
V: TRBV29-1
size: .
CDR3: CSVEDHGTGPYEQYF
DNA: TGCAGCGTTGAAGATCACGGGACAGGTCCCTACGAGCAGTACTTC

D: .
J: TRBJ2-1
V: TRBV5-1
size: few
CDR3: CASSLALGFHNEQFF
DNA: TGCGCCAGCAGCTTGGCCTTGGGCTTCCACAATGAGCAGTTCTTC

D: TRBD2
J: TRBJ2-1
V: TRBV4-1
size: few
CDR3: CASSQDPGLQSNEQFF
DNA: TGCGCCAGCAGCCAAGATCCGGGACTACAAAGCAATGAGCAGTTCTTC

D: .
J: TRBJ2-5
V: TRBV7-9
size: .
CDR3: CASSFAWGREEAQYF
DNA: TGTGCCAGCAGCTTCGCCTGGGGGCGCGAGGAGGCCCAGTACTTC

D: TRBD2
J: TRBJ2-1
V: TRBV5-1
size: few
CDR3: CASSLVSDSGLAEVNEQFF
DNA: TGCGCCAGCAGCTTGGTGTCCGATTCGGGACTAGCGGAGGTCAATGAGCAGTTCTTC

D: TRBD2
J: TRBJ2-7
V: TRBV4-3
size: once
CDR3: CASSQGLAGGIEQYF
DNA: TGCGCCAGCAGCCAAGGACTAGCGGGGGGGATCGAGCAGTACTTC

D: TRBD1
J: TRBJ2-6
V: TRBV9
size: .
CDR3: CASSVGGQKGTSGANVLTF
DNA: TGTGCCAGCAGCGTAGGGGGACAGAAAGGTACCTCTGGGGCCAACGTCCTGACTTTC

D: TRBD1
J: TRBJ2-3
V: TRBV12-3/TRBV12-4
size: many
CDR3: CASSRQGADTQYF
DNA: TGTGCCAGCAGTCGACAGGGGGCAGATACGCAGTATTTT

D: .
J: TRBJ1-1
V: TRBV30
size: few
CDR3: CAWSVFGNTEAFF
DNA: TGTGCCTGGAGTGTATTTGGGAACACTGAAGCTTTCTTT

D: .
J: TRBJ2-7
V: TRBV11-2
size: .
CDR3: CASSPGVPGEQYF
DNA: TGTGCCAGCAGTCCGGGAGTCCCGGGAGAGCAGTACTTC

D: .
J: TRBJ1-2
V: TRBV20-1
size: few
CDR3: CSAQTASYGYTF
DNA: TGCAGCGCGCAGACAGCCAGCTATGGCTACACCTTC

D: .
J: TRBJ2-4
V: TRBV25-1
size: .
CDR3: CASRESSRSLAKNIQYF
DNA: TGTGCCAGTCGGGAAAGCTCGCGGAGTCTAGCCAAAAACATTCAGTACTTC

D: .
J: TRBJ2-5
V: TRBV18
size: few
CDR3: CASSPQRQETQYF
DNA: TGTGCCAGCTCACCACAGCGGCAAGAGACCCAGTACTTC

D: TRBD1
J: TRBJ2-7
V: TRBV9
size: many
CDR3: CASSAHWDRAVYEQYF
DNA: TGTGCCAGCAGCGCCCATTGGGACAGGGCGGTCTACGAGCAGTACTTC

D: .
J: TRBJ1-2
V: TRBV6-2/TRBV6-3
size: .
CDR3: CASRKGRIYGYTF
DNA: TGTGCCAGCAGGAAGGGACGGATCTATGGCTACACCTTC

D: TRBD2
J: TRBJ2-4
V: TRBV2
size: many
CDR3: CASRQTSLGADIQYF
DNA: TGTGCCAGCAGGCAGACTAGCTTGGGAGCGGACATTCAGTACTTC

D: .
J: TRBJ1-4
V: TRBV29-1
size: few
CDR3: CSVGPNRADEKLFF
DNA: TGCAGCGTTGGCCCCAACAGGGCGGATGAAAAACTGTTTTTT

D: .
J: TRBJ2-3
V: TRBV5-6
size: .
CDR3: CASSDGLGGDDTQYF
DNA: TGTGCCAGCAGCGATGGACTAGGGGGCGATGATACGCAGTATTTT

D: .
J: TRBJ1-1
V: TRBV18
size: many
CDR3: CASSPRHGDPEAFF
DNA: TGTGCCAGCTCACCACGACATGGGGACCCTGAAGCTTTCTTT

D: TRBD1
J: TRBJ1-2
V: TRBV19
size: .
CDR3: CASTGTENYGYTF
DNA: TGTGCCAGTACTGGGACAGAAAACTATGGCTACACCTTC

D: TRBD2
J: TRBJ2-1
V: TRBV18
size: few
CDR3: CASSRWASGSHEQFF
DNA: TGTGCCAGCTCACGATGGGCTAGCGGGAGCCATGAGCAGTTCTTC

D: TRBD1
J: TRBJ1-2
V: TRBV28
size: many
CDR3: CASSSLGQGAFYGYTF
DNA: TGTGCCAGCAGTTCCCTAGGACAGGGGGCTTTCTATGGCTACACCTTC

D: .
J: TRBJ2-7
V: TRBV5-6
size: .
CDR3: CASSLEAVWDEQYF
DNA: TGTGCCAGCAGCTTGGAGGCGGTTTGGGACGAGCAGTACTTC

D: TRBD1
J: TRBJ1-2
V: TRBV20-1
size: many
CDR3: CSAIRDSYGYTF
DNA: TGCAGTGCTATCCGGGACAGCTATGGCTACACCTTC

D: TRBD1
J: TRBJ1-1
V: TRBV5-1
size: few
CDR3: CASRPDSAGQGYMNTEAFF
DNA: TGCGCCAGCAGACCAGATTCTGCAGGACAGGGTTACATGAACACTGAAGCTTTCTTT

D: TRBD1
J: TRBJ1-6
V: TRBV12-3/TRBV12-4
size: .
CDR3: CASSFRGGQSHSPLHF
DNA: TGTGCCAGCAGTTTTAGAGGGGGACAGTCCCATTCACCCCTCCACTTT

D: TRBD2
J: TRBJ2-7
V: TRBV28
size: few
CDR3: CASSPPPGTSGKGEQYF
DNA: TGTGCCAGCAGCCCCCCCCCCGGGACTAGCGGGAAGGGCGAGCAGTACTTC

D: .
J: TRBJ1-1
V: TRBV30
size: .
CDR3: CAWSPGAGANTEAFF
DNA: TGTGCCTGGAGTCCCGGGGCTGGGGCGAACACTGAAGCTTTCTTT

D: TRBD1
J: TRBJ2-7
V: TRBV28
size: many
CDR3: CASSSTGQGVSEQYF
DNA: TGTGCCAGCAGTTCAACTGGACAGGGAGTGAGCGAGCAGTACTTC